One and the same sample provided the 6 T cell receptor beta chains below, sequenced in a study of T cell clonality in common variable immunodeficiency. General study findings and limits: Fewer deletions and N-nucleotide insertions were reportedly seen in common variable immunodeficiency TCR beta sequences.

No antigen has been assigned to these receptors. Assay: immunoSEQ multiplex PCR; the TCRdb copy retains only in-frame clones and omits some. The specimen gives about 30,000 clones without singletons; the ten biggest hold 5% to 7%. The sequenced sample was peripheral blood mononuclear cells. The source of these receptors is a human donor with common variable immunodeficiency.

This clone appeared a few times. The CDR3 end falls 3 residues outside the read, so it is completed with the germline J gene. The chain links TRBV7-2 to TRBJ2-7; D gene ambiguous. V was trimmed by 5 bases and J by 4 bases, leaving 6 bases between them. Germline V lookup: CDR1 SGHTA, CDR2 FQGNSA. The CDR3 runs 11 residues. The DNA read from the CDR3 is TGTGCCAGCAGCCCGGTATACGAG. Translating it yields CASSPVYE. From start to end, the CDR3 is CASSPVYEQYF.

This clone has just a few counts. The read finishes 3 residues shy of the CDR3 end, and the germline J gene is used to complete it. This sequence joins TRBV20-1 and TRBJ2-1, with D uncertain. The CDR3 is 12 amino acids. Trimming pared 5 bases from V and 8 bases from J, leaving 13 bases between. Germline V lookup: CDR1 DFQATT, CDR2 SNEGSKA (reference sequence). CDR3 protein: CSAPRFPDEQFF. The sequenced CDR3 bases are TGCAGTGCTCCTCGCTTTCCAGATGAG.

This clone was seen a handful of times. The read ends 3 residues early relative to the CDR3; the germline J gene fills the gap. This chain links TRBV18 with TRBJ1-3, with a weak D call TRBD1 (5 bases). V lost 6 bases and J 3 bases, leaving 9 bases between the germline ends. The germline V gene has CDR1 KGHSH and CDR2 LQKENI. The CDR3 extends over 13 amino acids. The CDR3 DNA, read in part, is TGTGCCAGCTCTGGGACTGGTGGAAACACC. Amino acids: CASSGTGGNT. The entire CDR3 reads CASSGTGGNTIYF.

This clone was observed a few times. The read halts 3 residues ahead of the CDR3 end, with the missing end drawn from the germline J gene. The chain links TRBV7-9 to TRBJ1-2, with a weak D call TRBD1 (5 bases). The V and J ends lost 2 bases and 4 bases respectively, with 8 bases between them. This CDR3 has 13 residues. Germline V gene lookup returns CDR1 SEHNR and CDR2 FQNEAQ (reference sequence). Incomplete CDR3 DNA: TGTGCCAGCAGCTTATCGGACACCTATGGC. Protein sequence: CASSLSDTYG. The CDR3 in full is CASSLSDTYGYTF.

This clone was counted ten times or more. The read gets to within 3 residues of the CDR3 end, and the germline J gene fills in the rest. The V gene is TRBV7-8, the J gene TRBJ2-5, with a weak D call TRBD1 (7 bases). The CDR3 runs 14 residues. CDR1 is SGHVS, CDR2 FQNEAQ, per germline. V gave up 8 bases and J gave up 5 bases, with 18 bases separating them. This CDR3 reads CASYILQGRETQYF. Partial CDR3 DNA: TGTGCCAGCTATATCTTACAGGGGAGGGAGACC. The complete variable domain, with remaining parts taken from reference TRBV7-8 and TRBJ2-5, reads GAGVSQSPRYKVAKRGQDVALRCDPISGHVSLFWYQQALGQGPEFLTYFQNEAQLDKSGLPSDRFFAERPEGSVSTLKIQRTQQEDSAVYLCASYILQGRETQYFGPGTRLLVL.

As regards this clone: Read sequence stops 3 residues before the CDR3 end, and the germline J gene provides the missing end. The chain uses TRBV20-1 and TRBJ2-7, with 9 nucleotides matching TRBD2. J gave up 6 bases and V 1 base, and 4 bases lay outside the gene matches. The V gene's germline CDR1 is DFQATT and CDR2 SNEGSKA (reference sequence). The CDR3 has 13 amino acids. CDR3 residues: CSARGAGGGEQYF. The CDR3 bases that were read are TGCAGTGCTAGAGGCGCGGGGGGGGGCGAG.